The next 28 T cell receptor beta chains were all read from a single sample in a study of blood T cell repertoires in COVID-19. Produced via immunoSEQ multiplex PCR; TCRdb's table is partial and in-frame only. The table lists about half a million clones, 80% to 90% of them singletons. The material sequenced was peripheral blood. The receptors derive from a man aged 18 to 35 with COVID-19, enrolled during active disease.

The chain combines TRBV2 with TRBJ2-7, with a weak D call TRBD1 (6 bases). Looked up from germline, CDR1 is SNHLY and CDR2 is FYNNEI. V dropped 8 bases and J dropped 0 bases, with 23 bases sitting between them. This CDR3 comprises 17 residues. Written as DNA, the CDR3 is TGTGCCAGCCGGAGGCCCCCTGGACAGCCAAGCTCCTACGAGCAGTACTTC. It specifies CASRRPPGQPSSYEQYF.

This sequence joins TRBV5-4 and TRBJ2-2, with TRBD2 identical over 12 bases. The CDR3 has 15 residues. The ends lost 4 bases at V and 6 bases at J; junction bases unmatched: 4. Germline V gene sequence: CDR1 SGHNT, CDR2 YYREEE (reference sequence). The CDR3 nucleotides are TGTGCCAGCAGCGCGGGACTAGCGGGCCCCGGGGAGCTGTTTTTT. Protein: CASSAGLAGPGELFF.

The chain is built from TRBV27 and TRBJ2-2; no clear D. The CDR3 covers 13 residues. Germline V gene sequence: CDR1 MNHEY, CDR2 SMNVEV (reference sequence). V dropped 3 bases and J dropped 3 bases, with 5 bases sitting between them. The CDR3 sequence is CASSLRYTGELFF. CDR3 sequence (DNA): TGTGCCAGCAGTTTGAGATACACCGGGGAGCTGTTTTTT.

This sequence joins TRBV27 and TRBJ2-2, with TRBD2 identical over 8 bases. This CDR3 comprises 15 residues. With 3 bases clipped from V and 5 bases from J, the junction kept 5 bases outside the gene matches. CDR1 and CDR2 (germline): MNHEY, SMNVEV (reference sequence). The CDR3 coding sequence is TGTGCCAGCAGTTTCAACGGGGGGGCTACCGGGGAGCTGTTTTTT. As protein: CASSFNGGATGELFF.

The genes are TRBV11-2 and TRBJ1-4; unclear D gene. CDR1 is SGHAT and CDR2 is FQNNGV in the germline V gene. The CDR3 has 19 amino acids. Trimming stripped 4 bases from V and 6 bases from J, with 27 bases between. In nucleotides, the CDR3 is TGTGCCAGCAGCTCCACCCGGGTTAGTTTTGGCCGGTCCCATGAAAAACTGTTTTTT. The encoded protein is CASSSTRVSFGRSHEKLFF.

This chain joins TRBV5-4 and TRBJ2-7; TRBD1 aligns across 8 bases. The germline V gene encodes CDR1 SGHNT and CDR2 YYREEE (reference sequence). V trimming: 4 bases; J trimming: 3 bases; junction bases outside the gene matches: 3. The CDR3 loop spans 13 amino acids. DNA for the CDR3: TGTGCCAGCAGCCGGGACAGGATCTACGAGCAGTACTTC. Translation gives CASSRDRIYEQYF.

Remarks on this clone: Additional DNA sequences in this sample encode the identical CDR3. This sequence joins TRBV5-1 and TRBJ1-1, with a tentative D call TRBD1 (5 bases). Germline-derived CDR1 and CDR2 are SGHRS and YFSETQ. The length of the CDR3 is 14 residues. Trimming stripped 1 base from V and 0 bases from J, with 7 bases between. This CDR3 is CASSLTGMNTEAFF. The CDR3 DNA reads TGCGCCAGCAGCTTGACAGGCATGAACACTGAAGCTTTCTTT.

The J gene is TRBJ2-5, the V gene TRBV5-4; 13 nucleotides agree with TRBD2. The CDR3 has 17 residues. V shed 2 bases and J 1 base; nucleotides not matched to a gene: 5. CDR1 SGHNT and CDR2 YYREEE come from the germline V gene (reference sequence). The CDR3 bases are TGTGCCAGCAGCTTAGGACTAGCGGGAGCCCGCCAAGAGACCCAGTACTTC. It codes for CASSLGLAGARQETQYF.

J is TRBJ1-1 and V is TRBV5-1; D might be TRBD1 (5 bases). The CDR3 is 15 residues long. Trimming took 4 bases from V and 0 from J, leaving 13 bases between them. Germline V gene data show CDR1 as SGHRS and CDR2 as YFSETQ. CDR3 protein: CASSPTAGLNTEAFF. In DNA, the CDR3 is TGCGCCAGCAGCCCTACGGCAGGGCTGAACACTGAAGCTTTCTTT.

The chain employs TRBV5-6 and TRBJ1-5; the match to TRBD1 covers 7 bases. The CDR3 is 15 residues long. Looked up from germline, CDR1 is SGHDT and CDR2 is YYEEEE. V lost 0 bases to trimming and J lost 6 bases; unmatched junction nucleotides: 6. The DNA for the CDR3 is TGTGCCAGCAGCTTGGGACAGGGCAGGGGTCAGCCCCAGCATTTT. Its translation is CASSLGQGRGQPQHF. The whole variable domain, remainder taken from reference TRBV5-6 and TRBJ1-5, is DAGVTQSPTHLIKTRGQQVTLRCSPKSGHDTVSWYQQALGQGPQFIFQYYEEEERQRGNFPDRFSGHQFPNYSSELNVNALLLGDSALYLCASSLGQGRGQPQHFGDGTRLSIL.

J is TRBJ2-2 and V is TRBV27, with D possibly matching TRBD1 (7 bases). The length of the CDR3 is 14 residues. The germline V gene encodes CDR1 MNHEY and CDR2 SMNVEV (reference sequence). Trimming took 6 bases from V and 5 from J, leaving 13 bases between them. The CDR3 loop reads CASSWTGGTGELFF. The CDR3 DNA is TGTGCCAGCAGCTGGACAGGAGGGACCGGGGAGCTGTTTTTT.

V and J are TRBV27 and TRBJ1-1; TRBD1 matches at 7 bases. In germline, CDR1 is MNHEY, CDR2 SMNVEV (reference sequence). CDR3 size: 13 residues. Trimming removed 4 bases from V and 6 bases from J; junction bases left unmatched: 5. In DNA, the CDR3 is TGTGCCAGCAGTTCTGGACAGGTCCCTGAAGCTTTCTTT. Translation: CASSSGQVPEAFF.

This CDR3 is CASSEEMNTEAFF. CDR3 coding DNA: TGCGCCAGCAGCGAGGAAATGAACACTGAAGCTTTCTTT. This chain joins TRBV5-1 and TRBJ1-1; no reliable D call. Germline lookup yields CDR1 SGHRS and CDR2 YFSETQ. The CDR3 totals 13 residues. V lost 4 bases, J lost 0 bases, and 7 bases lay in between.

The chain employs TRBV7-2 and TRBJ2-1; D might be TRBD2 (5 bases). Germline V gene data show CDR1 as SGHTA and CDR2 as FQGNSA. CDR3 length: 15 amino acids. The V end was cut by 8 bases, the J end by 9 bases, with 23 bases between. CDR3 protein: CASQRAFALVGEQFF. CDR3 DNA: TGTGCCAGCCAGAGGGCCTTCGCCCTGGTGGGTGAGCAGTTCTTC. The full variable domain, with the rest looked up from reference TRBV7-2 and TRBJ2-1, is GAGVSQSPSNKVTEKGKDVELRCDPISGHTALYWYRQSLGQGLEFLIYFQGNSAPDKSGLPSDRFSAERTGGSVSTLTIQRTQQEDSAVYLCASQRAFALVGEQFFGPGTRLTVL.

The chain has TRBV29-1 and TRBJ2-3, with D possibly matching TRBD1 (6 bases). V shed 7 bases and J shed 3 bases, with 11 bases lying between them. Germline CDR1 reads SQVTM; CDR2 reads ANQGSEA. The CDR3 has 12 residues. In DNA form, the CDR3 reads TGCAGCGCCTCGGACAGTACAGATACGCAGTATTTT. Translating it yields CSASDSTDTQYF.

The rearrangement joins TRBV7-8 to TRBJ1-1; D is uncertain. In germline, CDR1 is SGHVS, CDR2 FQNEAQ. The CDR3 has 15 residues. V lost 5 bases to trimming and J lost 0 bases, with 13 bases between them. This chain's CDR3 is CASSPHPTVNTEAFF. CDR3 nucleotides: TGTGCCAGCAGCCCTCACCCAACAGTGAACACTGAAGCTTTCTTT.

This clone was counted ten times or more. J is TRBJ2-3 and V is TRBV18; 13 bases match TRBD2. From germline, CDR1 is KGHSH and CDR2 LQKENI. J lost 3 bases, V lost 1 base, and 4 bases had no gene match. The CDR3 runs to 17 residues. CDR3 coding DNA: TGTGCCAGCTCACCACGACTAGCGGGGGGAAGAACAGATACGCAGTATTTT. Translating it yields CASSPRLAGGRTDTQYF.

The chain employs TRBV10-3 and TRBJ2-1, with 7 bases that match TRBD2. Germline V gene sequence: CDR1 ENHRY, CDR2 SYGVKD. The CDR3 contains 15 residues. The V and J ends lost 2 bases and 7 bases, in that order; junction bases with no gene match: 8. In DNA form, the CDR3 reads TGTGCCATCAGTGAGACTAGCGATGAAAGTAATGAGCAGTTCTTC. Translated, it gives CAISETSDESNEQFF.

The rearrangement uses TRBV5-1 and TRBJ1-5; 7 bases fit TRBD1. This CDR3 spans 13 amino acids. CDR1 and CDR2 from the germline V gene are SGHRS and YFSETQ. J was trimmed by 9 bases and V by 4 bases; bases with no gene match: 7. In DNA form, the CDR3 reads TGCGCCAGCAGCGTCACAGGGGTTGGGCCCCAGCATTTT. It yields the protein CASSVTGVGPQHF.

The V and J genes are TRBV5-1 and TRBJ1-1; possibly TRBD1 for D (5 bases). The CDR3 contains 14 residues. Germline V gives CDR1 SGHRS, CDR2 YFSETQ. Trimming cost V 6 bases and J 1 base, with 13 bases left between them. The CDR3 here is CASKGAPTNTEAFF. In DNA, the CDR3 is TGCGCCAGCAAAGGGGCTCCGACGAACACTGAAGCTTTCTTT.

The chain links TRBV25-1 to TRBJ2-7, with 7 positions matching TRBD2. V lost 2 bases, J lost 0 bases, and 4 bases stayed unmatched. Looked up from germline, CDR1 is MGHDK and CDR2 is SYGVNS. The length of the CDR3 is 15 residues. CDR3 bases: TGTGCCAGCAGTGAAGCGGGGAGGGCCTCCTACGAGCAGTACTTC. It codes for CASSEAGRASYEQYF.

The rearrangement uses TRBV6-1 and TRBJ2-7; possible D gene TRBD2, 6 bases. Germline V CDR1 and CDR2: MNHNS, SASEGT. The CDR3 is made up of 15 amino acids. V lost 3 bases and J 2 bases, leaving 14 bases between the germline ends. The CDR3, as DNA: TGTGCCAGCAGTGACAGCCCGGGGGTGACCTACGAGCAGTACTTC. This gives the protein CASSDSPGVTYEQYF.

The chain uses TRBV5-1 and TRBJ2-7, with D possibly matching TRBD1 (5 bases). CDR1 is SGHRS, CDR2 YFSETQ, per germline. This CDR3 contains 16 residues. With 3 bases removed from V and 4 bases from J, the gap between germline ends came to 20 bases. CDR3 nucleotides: TGCGCCAGCAGCTCCGGTGGGGCAGGGTCAATATACGAGCAGTACTTC. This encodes CASSSGGAGSIYEQYF.

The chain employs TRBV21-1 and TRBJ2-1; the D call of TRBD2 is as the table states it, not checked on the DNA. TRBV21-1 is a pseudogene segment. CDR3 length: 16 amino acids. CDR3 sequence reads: CASSKWERPPMGEQFF. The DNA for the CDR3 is TGTGCCAGCAGCAAATGGGAGCGGCCCCCAATGGGTGAGCAGTTCTTC.

The CDR3 sequence is CASSPRQGSYQETQYF. CDR3 in DNA: TGTGCCAGCAGCCCCCGACAGGGCTCGTACCAAGAGACCCAGTACTTC. This chain uses TRBV11-2 with TRBJ2-5; 7 bases are a match to TRBD1. The CDR3 runs 16 residues. The V and J ends lost 5 bases and 0 bases, in that order; junction bases with no gene match: 9. Germline V CDR1 and CDR2: SGHAT, FQNNGV.

The CDR3 is CASSLAGTGGWYTEAFF. DNA for the CDR3: TGTGCCAGCAGCTTAGCTGGGACAGGGGGTTGGTACACTGAAGCTTTCTTT. The rearrangement joins TRBV5-4 to TRBJ1-1; 11 nucleotides align to TRBD1. The germline CDR1 and CDR2 sequences are SGHNT and YYREEE (reference sequence). With V trimmed by 2 bases and J by 3 bases, 9 bases remained unmatched. The CDR3 is made up of 17 amino acids.

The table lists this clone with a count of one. This CDR3 reads CASSLRRTGFDSPLHF. As DNA, the CDR3 is TGTGCCAGCAGCTTACGGCGGACAGGCTTTGACTCACCCCTCCACTTT. The rearrangement joins TRBV7-9 to TRBJ1-6; 7 nucleotides line up with TRBD1. V dropped 2 bases and J dropped 10; count of bases not matched to a gene: 11. The CDR3 has 16 residues. Germline V gene sequence: CDR1 SEHNR, CDR2 FQNEAQ (reference sequence).

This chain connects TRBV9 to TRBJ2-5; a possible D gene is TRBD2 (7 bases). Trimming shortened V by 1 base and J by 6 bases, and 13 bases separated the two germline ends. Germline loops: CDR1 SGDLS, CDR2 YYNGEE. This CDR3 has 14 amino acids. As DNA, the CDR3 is TGTGCCAGCAGCGTAACCGCCGGGGGGCAGACCCAGTACTTC. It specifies CASSVTAGGQTQYF.